This T cell receptor (beta chain) was obtained from a study of neurological immune-mediated disorders. Broader study findings: The repertoires of 18 of 34 multiple sclerosis patients were placed by phylogenetic grouping in a single related-CDR3 cluster, which may be a signature. The highest TCR clonal expansion occurred in HTLV-1-associated myelopathy; multiple sclerosis fell below healthy controls.

As for the cDNA, it was generated by 5'RACE with 10-nucleotide random UMIs. TCRdb ran MiXCR on the 5' RACE reads and lists one entry per CDR3 protein. Here the sample spans about 70,000 distinct CDR3 sequences, 3.2% being singletons. In this sample, this clonotype turned up many times. Its target is unknown. The junction differs from germline at one of its ends, possibly a read error. The CDR3 spans 13 residues. Germline V gene data show CDR1 as SQVTM and CDR2 as ANQGSEA. The unsorted libraries originated from 2 million PBMCs that had been stored at -80 C. The TCR sequence derives from a woman between 50 and 59 years old with multiple sclerosis. This sequence joins TRBV29-1 and TRBJ1-2; 7 bases are shared with TRBD1. Source material: PBMCs. For the CDR3, the DNA is TGCAGCGTTGGGGTGACGGGACAGTCTCAGGTCTATTTC. Residues: CSVGVTGQSQVYF.